This TCR beta chain stems from a study of human T cells and chemical hapten exposure. This clonotype was observed many times. TCRdb passed the RACE reads through MiXCR, listing each CDR3 protein once. The sample has tens of thousands of distinct CDR3 sequences; 10% to 12% are singletons. This sample's time point: patch test 3, about 24 weeks after DPC sensitization. Treatment indicated: therapeutic diphenylcyclopropenone sensitization with weekly scalp DPC. The CDR3 consists of 15 residues. Losses at the gene ends were 2 bases for V and 8 bases for J; bases not matched to a gene: 6. Germline V gene lookup returns CDR1 SGDLS and CDR2 YYNGEE.

This receptor was taken from a woman aged 50 to 65 with alopecia areata. Some clones in this sample may be carry-over from other donors' samples. V and J are TRBV9 and TRBJ1-6; 8 bases match TRBD1. The sample in question was whole blood, obtained in connection with sensitization to the hapten diphenylcyclopropenone (DPC). In DNA, the CDR3 is TGTGCCAGCAGCGTGAGAACAGGGGGTGATTCACCCCTCCACTTT. Translation: CASSVRTGGDSPLHF.